In this sample, the clone carrying this TCR beta chain turned up many times. What it binds is unknown. The entry originates in a study of Graves' ophthalmopathy and Graves' hyperthyroidism. General observations from the study: From stable hyperthyroidism, ophthalmopathy was separated by a 13-signature model with 85% to 90% sensitivity and more than 75% specificity.

Hyperthyroidism was considered stable when no ophthalmopathy appeared within 18 months of follow-up. TCR beta CDR3 regions were amplified from RNA transcripts. Investigators did first-round RT-PCR with HTBI primers, then second-round multiplex PCR. One entry per CDR3 protein, called by TCRdb with MiXCR from the multiplex PCR reads. The data contain roughly 420,000 distinct CDR3 sequences, more than 20% of them singletons. Germline CDR1 DFQATT, CDR2 SNEGSKA (reference sequence). This CDR3 has 13 amino acids. V dropped 6 bases and J dropped 1 base, with 12 bases sitting between them. What was sequenced was peripheral blood. This receptor was obtained from a woman aged 18-35 years with stable Graves' hyperthyroidism. This chain links TRBV20-1 with TRBJ2-5; D gene ambiguous. DNA for the CDR3: TGCAGTGCCGAGAGGACGAGCCAAGAGACCCAGTACTTC. Translated: CSAERTSQETQYF.